The clone carrying this T cell receptor beta chain was detected a few times. These data originate in a study of blood T cell repertoires in COVID-19. Background on the study: Samples of COVID-19 (acute and convalescent) were obtained from the United States, Italy and Spain. Sources were T cells, B-cell-depleted T cells, or PBMCs; the material itself was cDNA or gDNA.

Original analysis: Estimation of nucleated cell counts was performed using reference gene primer amplification. Generated by immunoSEQ multiplex PCR, the TCRdb table keeps only in-frame clones and is missing some. D and trimming were read from the DNA, whereas the V and J calls and clone size are those reported in that table. Altogether about 120,000 clones are present, 82% being singletons, with the ten largest covering over 10%. Germline assignment: CDR1 SNHLY and CDR2 FYNNEI. V was cut by 6 bases and J by 8 bases, with 19 bases left in between. CDR3 length: 14 amino acids. Sequenced input: peripheral blood. The rearrangement links TRBV2 to TRBJ1-2; tentatively, D is TRBD1 (6 bases). This clonotype was sampled from a human donor in a cohort sampled during active COVID-19. CDR3 loop: CASSPLAGGAGYTF. In DNA form, the CDR3 reads TGTGCCAGCAGCCCCCTGGCGGGGGGCGCAGGCTACACCTTC.